This TCR beta chain derives from a study of T cells expressing NK-cell markers. Study context: Sorted CD3+CD56-NKG2C+, CD3+CD56+NKG2C- and CD3+CD56+NKG2C+ T cells were the source of the TCR beta repertoires. With respect to HCMV, seven of the eight sequenced donors were seropositive, and one was seronegative.

General observations from the study: Dominant NKG2C+ clonotypes accounted for 1.0-7.0% of CD8+ T cells in about six donors.

It was by 5'RACE template switching with UMIs that TCR beta cDNA was made. TCRdb reworked the 5' RACE reads into one entry per CDR3 protein, no DNA. This table holds about 550,000 distinct CDR3 sequences. Regarding this clonotype: The antigen is undetermined.

This CDR3 spans 14 amino acids. The germline gives CDR1 DFQATT, CDR2 SNEGSKA (reference sequence). The clonotype originates from a man aged 18 to 35 in good health. Sequencing was performed on blood T cells: a sorted CD56 or NKG2C T cell subset, CD4+ or CD8+ T cells, or bulk PBMC T cells (not recorded which). The V and J genes are TRBV20-1 and TRBJ1-6; without DNA, the TCRdb call of TRBD1 cannot be checked. CDR3 loop: CSASPETFNSPLHF.